Sequencing of this TCR beta chain was carried out in a study of cytomegalovirus exposure and HLA in healthy donors (dated by TCRdb to 2016 to 2017). Study-wide context: An earlier analysis of several hundred of the donors reported about 280 Gb of sequence data and around 110 million unique TCR beta sequences obtained from about 180 million T cells. An early release that covered fewer than 750 HLA-typed donors contained around 330 gigabases of sequencing data and roughly 84 million unique TCR sequences. Of the roughly 390 genotyped donors, over 80% were placed in the genetic ancestry cluster associated with self-reported Caucasian donors. The study was designed to test whether signatures of past pathogen exposure could be identified by cataloging public T cell receptors. The T cell repertoires of 666 subjects were profiled by immunosequencing and related to cytomegalovirus serostatus. Besides the first cohort of under 700 subjects, a separate validation cohort made up of 90 to 150 different subjects was used. To predict cytomegalovirus infection status, the study combined high-throughput TCR immunosequencing, statistical association of individual TCRs with disease status, and machine learning. In a later analysis, previously published TCR beta repertoires from 600 to 850 donors were re-analyzed and high-resolution HLA genotyping was added so that TCR occurrence patterns could be studied. The later analysis used no new phenotypic data to find candidate immune exposures, relying instead on TCR beta sequences and their occurrence across donors. To decide whether each TCR beta V gene segment behaved as functional or pseudogenic, an earlier analysis of some 570 of the donors relied on high-throughput TCR beta sequencing. Alongside the repertoire data, information on donor age, sex, ethnicity and CMV serostatus was compiled. Genome-wide SNP genotypes for about 60% of the 666 donors were used in a later genetic analysis, which treated that subset as a discovery cohort. Every repertoire in the discovery cohort had been generated on one and the same sequencing platform. Class I and class II HLA loci were covered by the typing at four-digit resolution. The number of donors typed differed by locus, with 629-630 for A, B, C, DRB1 and DQB1, roughly 520 for DQA1, 606 for DPA1, and some 440 for DPB1. Four or five DR-DQ haplotypes were handled as single units for association and clustering because linkage in the cohort was strong. On average, over 200,000 unique TCR beta nucleotide sequences were sequenced per donor among 398 genotyped donors of the cohort, with 15% to 20% of those sequences being non-productive.

The library was built by means of the immunoSEQ multiplex PCR assay. A mixture of 60 forward primers for TCR Vbeta segments and 13 reverse primers for TCR Jbeta segments was used in the multiplex PCR. Amplification of the CDR3 region of rearranged TCR beta genes was performed with a multiplex PCR assay on genomic DNA. On the Illumina HiSeq System, the amplified TCR beta libraries were sequenced as 87-base-pair reads. Turning to the authors' computational methods: A later analysis tallied tens of millions of unique TCR beta chains across the 660 or so repertoires, and around 9.9 million of those chains were shared by two or more donors. A nearest-neighbor algorithm error-corrected the raw reads and collapsed the reads into unique sequences, merging closely related sequences to remove PCR and sequencing errors. CDR3 sequences were aligned to IMGT reference sequences to assign V, D and J gene segments. For a sequence to be retained, a match of at least six nucleotides to both a V gene segment and a J gene segment was required. Rearrangements were classified as productive when the CDR3 lacked stop codons and remained in frame with V and J, and all other rearrangements were classified as non-productive. Following IMGT convention, CDR3 was defined as the stretch from the second conserved V-encoded cysteine to the conserved J-encoded phenylalanine. The earlier analysis of about 570 of the donors excluded any sequence lacking an unambiguous match to a single V gene segment. An earlier analysis of 450 to 650 of the donors called V segments functional above 56.7% productive rearrangements and segregating when the between-donor standard deviation exceeded 5%. A statistical classification framework was developed to diagnose cytomegalovirus status using the catalog of TCR beta chain sequences. V and J gene assignment, in a later analysis, came from comparing TCR nucleotide sequences with IMGT/GENE-DB human TR gene sequences. The TCRdist pipeline was used in a later analysis to assign CDR3 sequences and most-parsimonious VDJ recombination scenarios. A later analysis defined each TCR beta chain by its CDR3 amino acid sequence plus V-gene family, and excluded reads lacking a unique V-gene family. As a way to deal with suspected cross-contamination and a sequencing artifact, a later analysis dropped 450 to 600 nucleotide sequences that were highly shared and had low generation probability. In a later analysis, a clonal expansion index for each public chain was calculated from normalized within-repertoire ranks of inferred template counts. A later analysis computed generation probabilities with a VDJ recombination model fitted to out-of-frame rearrangements, and checked the results against IGoR. In a later analysis, TCR-TCR, TCR-HLA and TCR-CMV co-occurrence was scored with hypergeometric tests, and a repertoire-size bias correction was applied to TCR pairs. False discovery rates were estimated in a later analysis by permuting HLA or CMV assignments 20 times. A later analysis grouped co-occurring TCRs with DBSCAN, adding TCRdist sequence similarity when clustering within HLA-allele-positive subsets. For co-occurrence clustering, repertoires with fewer than 30,000 or more than 120,000 public chains were excluded, along with several repertoires with anomalous nucleotide sharing. Sourced from immuneACCESS, this table was stored by TCRdb with only in-frame sequences that have V and J called. A share of the clones is absent; for the studies checked, an unresolved V gene accounts for under half, and the remainder has no known explanation. For V, J and clone size, that table is used; D and trimming come from the DNA. The table for this sample shows about 140,000 clones. 0.8% to 1% of the sample is taken by the ten largest.

Here is what the overall study found, with its caveats: According to a later analysis, parvovirus B19, influenza, CMV and Epstein-Barr virus appeared linked to several top co-occurrence clusters. Most CMV-associated TCR beta chains appeared to be HLA-restricted in a later analysis, and the HLA associations seemed to be driven largely by CMV exposure. In a later analysis, HLA-associated TCR beta chains were found to be more clonally expanded and to have lower generation probabilities than equally common non-associated chains. A cluster of highly shared sequence variants was judged likely to represent a technical artifact of the sequencing pipeline. In the study, about 150 TCR beta chains were listed as associated with cytomegalovirus. Three of the identified cytomegalovirus-associated TCR beta chains were confirmed in vitro to be specific for cytomegalovirus antigens. The earlier analysis of 587 of the donors excluded 15 to 20 rarely observed V segments, including chromosome 9 orphons, because counts were too low. Compared with the roughly 600-donor mean, donors in an Asian-associated ancestry cluster had fewer N-insertions in productive TCRs, according to a later genetic analysis. At a false discovery rate of 0.05, a later analysis linked under 20,000 TCR beta sequences to specific HLA alleles. In this cohort, only TCR beta chains were sequenced, and detectable features were limited by the absence of alpha or paired-chain data. A further reported finding was that TCR beta sequences accurately predicted the HLA-A and HLA-B alleles for most subjects in the first cohort. The classifier was reported to diagnose cytomegalovirus status with high specificity and sensitivity in both the original cohort and the validation cohort. Most TCR sequences were seen in very few donors, while some public TCRs were found in many individuals. The 87-base-pair reads could not distinguish some IMGT-functional V segments, including TRBV6-2 and TRBV6-3, so those segments were excluded. An association between a missense DCLRE1C variant and V-gene and J-gene trimming of TCR beta chains was found in a later genetic analysis and replicated in an independent cohort. The presence/absence analyses assumed that sequencing depth was roughly uniform across donors, and that assumption may not be true. CMV serostatus was the only immune exposure information available for the cohort. When HLA alleles, especially DR and DQ, strongly co-occurred, TCR associations were difficult to assign to individual alleles. In a later analysis, the rate of TCR association differed among HLA loci, with DRB1 alleles having the most associated TCRs and HLA-C alleles having the fewest. According to the authors, the approach could potentially be generalized to other disease states and immunological phenotypes. In an earlier analysis of 587 of the donors, most TCR beta V segments appeared in productive rearrangements about 87% or about 30% of the time, broadly matching IMGT annotations. Correlated functional status among segregating V segments might reflect linkage disequilibrium, but an unknown experimental factor could not be ruled out. HLA typing was unavailable for some donors at each locus, so association tests used only the typed subset.

Concerning this clone itself: This clone's antigen is unknown.

In total, 666 healthy bone marrow donors made up the cohort. All cohort members were sampled while nominally healthy, although unrecorded immune exposures were likely present. The donor tested CMV seronegative and was one of the 352 seronegative cohort members. Each donor provided a peripheral blood sample, and peripheral blood mononuclear cells were used for TCR beta sequencing. Genomic DNA extraction from the blood cell samples was performed with the Qiagen DNeasy Blood Extraction Kit. From the germline V gene, CDR1 is KGHSH and CDR2 is LQKENI. The CDR3 measures 16 amino acids from cysteine to phenylalanine. Only CDR3 DNA remains: 48 bases, in frame from the first base. V is clipped by 0 bases and J by 2 bases, and the sequence between their germline boundaries is 13 bases long.

The origin of this receptor is a male donor in good health and CMV-seronegative. The sequencing input was PBMCs. The chain joins TRBV18 to TRBJ1-1; there is no confident call for the D gene. The bases are TGTGCCAGCTCACCACCTCGTTCCAGTTTTAACACTGAAGCTTTCTTT. It is translated as CASSPPRSSFNTEAFF. Outside the CDR3, residues come from the reference TRBV18 and TRBJ1-1 proteins, so the full variable domain is: NAGVMQNPRHLVRRRGQEARLRCSPMKGHSHVYWYRQLPEEGLKFMVYLQKENIIDESGMPKERFSAEFPKEGPSILRIQQVVRGDSAAYFCASSPPRSSFNTEAFFGQGTRLTVV.